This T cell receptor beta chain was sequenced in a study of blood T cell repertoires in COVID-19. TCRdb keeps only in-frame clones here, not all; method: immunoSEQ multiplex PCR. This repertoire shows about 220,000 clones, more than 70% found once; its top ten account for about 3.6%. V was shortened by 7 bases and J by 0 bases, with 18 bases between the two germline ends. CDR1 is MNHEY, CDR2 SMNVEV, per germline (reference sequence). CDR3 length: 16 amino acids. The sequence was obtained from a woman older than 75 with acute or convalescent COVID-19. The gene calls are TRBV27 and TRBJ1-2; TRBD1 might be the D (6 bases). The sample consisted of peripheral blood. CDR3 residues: CASTPLDRLPNYGYTF. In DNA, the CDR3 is TGTGCCAGCACCCCTCTAGACAGGCTCCCTAACTATGGCTACACCTTC.